The T cell receptor (beta chain) under discussion was sequenced for a study of CXCR3-negative and CXCR3-positive naive CD8 T cells. UMI-labeled 5' RACE yielded the TRB cDNA libraries. TCRdb reprocessed the 5' RACE reads; each CDR3 protein has one entry and no DNA is given. This table lists over 100,000 distinct CDR3 sequences. Every subset of CD8+ T cells was sorted in triplicate at fewer than 350,000 cells each. Naive cells were sorted as CD45RO-, CCR7+, CD27+ and CD95-. The CDR3 totals 15 residues. CDR1 is LNHDA, CDR2 SQIVND, per germline (reference sequence). Note on this clonotype: Its antigen is undetermined.

General study points: Naive CXCR3-negative cells resembled naive CXCR3-positive cells in TRBV-TRBJ usage; memory cells differed. For memory CD8+ cells diversity was much lower, but both naive subsets had comparably high diversity.

Input material: naive CXCR3- CD8+ T cells from blood. This sample's subset: CD45RO-CCR7+CD27+CD95- naive CD8+ T cells lacking CXCR3 (TNR3-). The V and J genes are TRBV19 and TRBJ1-1. The receptor's source is a human donor in good health. Some clones in this sample may be carry-over from other donors' samples. This CDR3 reads CASILTPGGETEAFF. The whole variable domain, remainder taken from reference TRBV19 and TRBJ1-1, is DGGITQSPKYLFRKEGQNVTLSCEQNLNHDAMYWYRQDPGQGLRLIYYSQIVNDFQKGDIAEGYSVSREKKESFPLTVTSAQKNPTAFYLCASILTPGGETEAFFGQGTRLTVV.